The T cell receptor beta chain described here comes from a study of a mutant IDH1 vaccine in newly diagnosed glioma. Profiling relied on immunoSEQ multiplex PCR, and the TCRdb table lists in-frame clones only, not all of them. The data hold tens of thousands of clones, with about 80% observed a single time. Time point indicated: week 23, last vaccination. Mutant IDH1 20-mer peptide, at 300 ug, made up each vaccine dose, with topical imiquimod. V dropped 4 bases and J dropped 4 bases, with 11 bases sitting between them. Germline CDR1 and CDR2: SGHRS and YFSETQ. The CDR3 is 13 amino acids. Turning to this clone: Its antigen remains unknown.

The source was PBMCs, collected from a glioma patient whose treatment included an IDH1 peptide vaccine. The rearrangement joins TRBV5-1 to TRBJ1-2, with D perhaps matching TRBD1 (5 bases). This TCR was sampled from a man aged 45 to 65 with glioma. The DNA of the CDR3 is TGCGCCAGCAGCACGGACAAGGGCTATGGCTACACCTTC. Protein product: CASSTDKGYGYTF. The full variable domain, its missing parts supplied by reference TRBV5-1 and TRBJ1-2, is KAGVTQTPRYLIKTRGQQVTLSCSPISGHRSVSWYQQTPGQGLQFLFEYFSETQRNKGNFPGRFSGRQFSNSRSEMNVSTLELGDSALYLCASSTDKGYGYTFGSGTRLTVV.